This T cell receptor beta chain comes out of a study of blood T cell repertoires in COVID-19 (dated by TCRdb to 2018 to 2020). With regard to the full study: Samples covering the acute and convalescent phases of COVID-19 were provided by collaborators in the United States, Italy and Spain. The prospective study material was composed of cDNA or gDNA derived from T cells, B-cell-depleted T cells, or PBMCs. Deeply sampled blood TCRbeta repertoires from subjects exposed to, actively infected with, or recovered from COVID-19 were included in the dataset. The repertoires were released in a freely available public database intended as a resource for research on the immune response to SARS-CoV-2. The samples were drawn from the first 160 participants of the ongoing ImmuneRACE study and from 1,254 subjects provided by 6 global collaborators. A de-identified subject ID, COVID-19 status, age in years and sex were almost always included in the sample metadata. HLA class I and class II types, where available, came from metadata supplied by the sample provider rather than from assay-based typing.

For this clone: No antigen is known for it. Base quality data are lacking; no much larger clone is found one base away.

Collaborating institutions collected whole blood in K2EDTA tubes following their own protocols. Collaborator samples were shipped for TCRbeta analysis as frozen whole blood, isolated PBMCs, or DNA extracted from either sample type. Study-level results and caveats: Clinical and demographic metadata were provided uncurated, with the amount varying by source and participant.

From the cysteine through the phenylalanine, the CDR3 covers 23 amino acids. The entry retains the CDR3 DNA only, 69 bases that are in frame from base 1. Trimming takes 1 base off V and 3 bases off J; junction bases not matched to a gene: 27. TCRbeta CDR3 regions were amplified from genomic DNA by means of the immunoSEQ Assay, a bias-controlled multiplex PCR. Per the original workflow: Nucleated cell counts per sample were estimated from amplification of reference gene primers within the assay. To quantify the absolute abundance of each unique TCRbeta CDR3 rearrangement, sequence reads were collapsed and filtered. Productive Simpson clonality was computed per sample as the square root of Simpson's diversity index over productive rearrangements. TCRdb re-hosts the immuneACCESS table, in-frame sequences only. Its copies lack some clones; in the studies checked, an unresolved V gene accounts for under half of them, and the cause for the rest is not known. V and J calls and clone size are those listed in that table; D and trimming were worked out from the DNA. This sample is represented by 180,000 or so clones; around 82% of them were singletons. Clones ranked in the top ten supply under 3% of the sample.

The receptor was isolated from a human donor with acute or convalescent COVID-19. The donor label of this sample is uncertain. Input material: peripheral blood. The chain employs TRBV6-7 and TRBJ2-3, with 8 bases in between that match TRBD1. TRBV6-7 is designated an ORF whose function remains uncertain. The CDR3 loop reads CASSYLGQVRPRPSRYRTDTQYF. The DNA sequence reads TGTGCCAGCAGTTACTTGGGACAGGTCCGGCCCCGGCCCAGCAGATACCGAACAGATACGCAGTATTTT.